This entry lists 30 T cell receptor beta chains sequenced from one sample in a study of T-cell reconstitution after alpha-beta-depleted transplantation in children (dated by TCRdb to the mid-2010s). The receptor library was made with PCR. The run used an Illumina HiSeq 2500. TCR libraries were prepared with molecular barcoding, using unique molecular identifiers to normalize TCRbeta repertoire quantification. Clones were called with MiXCR by TCRdb after fastp trimmed the public reads at Q25, and only in-frame beta chains were retained. Rows with one shared CDR3 protein collapse into an entry with the most common genes and DNA. This sample holds 500,000 to 750,000 distinct CDR3 sequences; roughly 13% were observed only once. The top ten clones comprise 2.2% of the sample. The treatment or condition label of this sample denotes: allogeneic hematopoietic cell transplantation with graft depleted of TCRalphabeta T cells and CD19 B cells.

This sample comprised PBMCs, mostly from graft donor cells, obtained 360 days after TCRalphabeta/CD19-depleted stem cell transplant. These receptor sequences come from a male patient under 18 who had a stem cell transplant for acute myeloid leukemia, so the T cells may come from the graft donor.

The J gene is TRBJ1-5, the V gene TRBV12-3 or TRBV12-4; the match to TRBD1 covers 9 bases. V lost 4 bases and J lost 4; bases outside the gene matches: 8. This CDR3 spans 16 amino acids. The CDR3 region has the DNA TGTGCCAGCAGTTCCGGAACAGGGGGCTGGAATCAGCCCCAGCATTTT. The encoded protein is CASSSGTGGWNQPQHF.

The chain carries TRBV20-1 and TRBJ2-7; a weak D match, TRBD2 (6 bases). The germline CDR1 and CDR2 sequences are DFQATT and SNEGSKA (reference sequence). The CDR3 runs to 15 residues. V was shortened by 2 bases and J by 3 bases, with 17 bases between the two germline ends. The CDR3 is CSARPRTISFYEQYF. DNA of the CDR3: TGCAGTGCTAGACCACGGACTATTTCGTTCTACGAGCAGTACTTC.

A few counts support this clonotype. The J gene is TRBJ2-3, the V gene TRBV10-3; possibly TRBD2 for D (6 bases). Trimming stripped 4 bases from V and 0 bases from J, with 14 bases between. Germline V lookup: CDR1 ENHRY, CDR2 SYGVKD. This CDR3 comprises 16 residues. In nucleotides, the CDR3 is TGTGCCATCAGTGCCCCGGGACTCCTTAGCACAGATACGCAGTATTTT. Protein product: CAISAPGLLSTDTQYF.

This clonotype was picked up many times. This chain connects TRBV20-1 to TRBJ2-3; TRBD2 might be the D (5 bases). The CDR3 spans 14 residues. The germline V gene encodes CDR1 DFQATT and CDR2 SNEGSKA (reference sequence). Trimming shortened V by 4 bases and J by 2 bases, and 13 bases separated the two germline ends. The DNA of the CDR3 is TGCAGTGCTAAACGGTGGCGGGCCACAGATACGCAGTATTTT. Its translation: CSAKRWRATDTQYF.

The rearrangement joins TRBV4-3 to TRBJ2-7; 8 nucleotides line up with TRBD2. The V gene's germline CDR1 is LGHNA and CDR2 YSLEER. Unmatched junction bases numbered 2, after V lost 1 base and J lost 9 bases. The CDR3 has 12 residues. CDR3 coding DNA: TGCGCCAGCAGCCAAGGGACTAGCAGGCAGTACTTC. Amino acid sequence: CASSQGTSRQYF.

V usage is TRBV29-1 and J usage is TRBJ2-7; D perhaps matches TRBD1 (5 bases). The CDR3 has 14 residues. Deletions cut 7 bases from V and 3 bases from J, with 19 bases between. Per germline, CDR1 SQVTM and CDR2 ANQGSEA. The CDR3 here is CSAGAPGNHYEQYF. The CDR3 coding sequence is TGCAGCGCCGGAGCCCCAGGGAACCACTACGAGCAGTACTTC.

This sequence joins TRBV19 and TRBJ1-4; D is uncertain. The CDR3 is made up of 16 amino acids. The V gene lost 3 bases and the J gene lost 0 bases, with 11 bases spanning the gap. The germline V gene has CDR1 LNHDA and CDR2 SQIVND (reference sequence). Written as DNA, the CDR3 is TGTGCCAGTAGTATCGCAAGGGTTGCAACTAATGAAAAACTGTTTTTT. Translating gives CASSIARVATNEKLFF. The full variable domain, rest sourced from reference TRBV19 and TRBJ1-4, is DGGITQSPKYLFRKEGQNVTLSCEQNLNHDAMYWYRQDPGQGLRLIYYSQIVNDFQKGDIAEGYSVSREKKESFPLTVTSAQKNPTAFYLCASSIARVATNEKLFFGSGTQLSVL.

The chain combines TRBV29-1 with TRBJ2-2; a possible D gene is TRBD2 (5 bases). The CDR3 extends over 13 amino acids. V was clipped by 4 bases and J by 4 bases, with 10 bases between them. Germline CDR1 is SQVTM and CDR2 is ANQGSEA. The CDR3 here is CSVGGAGTGELFF. The CDR3, as DNA: TGCAGCGTTGGGGGAGCTGGCACCGGGGAGCTGTTTTTT.

This clonotype was counted many times. The chain joins TRBV12-3 or TRBV12-4 to TRBJ2-2; 14 bases align to TRBD2. CDR3 length equals 18 residues. V lost 6 bases to trimming and J lost 4 bases; unmatched junction nucleotides: 10. CDR3 bases: TGTGCCAGCAGACCTAGACTAGCGGGAGGGCCTGGCACCGGGGAGCTGTTTTTT. As protein: CASRPRLAGGPGTGELFF.

This clonotype has just a few counts. This rearrangement joins TRBV6-4 to TRBJ2-1; D call uncertain. Germline loops: CDR1 MRHNA, CDR2 SNTAGT. Trimming shortened V by 5 bases and J by 4 bases, and 12 bases separated the two germline ends. The CDR3 runs 14 residues. The CDR3 loop is CASSPRGLYNEQFF. In nucleotides, the CDR3 is TGTGCCAGCAGTCCCCGCGGCCTTTACAATGAGCAGTTCTTC.

This clonotype appeared a few times. The rearrangement uses TRBV7-9 and TRBJ2-5; TRBD2 might be the D (6 bases). Between the trimmed V and J ends, which lost 8 bases and 5 bases, there was a span of 15 bases. The CDR3 sequence is 13 residues long. The germline gives CDR1 SEHNR, CDR2 FQNEAQ (reference sequence). CDR3 nucleotides: TGTGCCAGCGACACTAGCATTCGTGAGACCCAGTACTTC. Protein product: CASDTSIRETQYF.

The V gene is TRBV28, the J gene TRBJ2-7; D is unclear. There are 16 residues in the CDR3. The V end lost 5 bases, the J end lost 5 bases, and 22 bases lay between the germline ends. Germline-derived CDR1 and CDR2 are MDHEN and SYDVKM. The CDR3 spells CASSPRRWVNQNEQYF. CDR3 sequence (DNA): TGTGCCAGCAGTCCCCGACGGTGGGTAAACCAGAACGAGCAGTACTTC.

This clonotype was counted ten times or more. The chain is built from TRBV4-1 and TRBJ2-7, with TRBD1 identical over 8 bases. Germline V gene lookup returns CDR1 MGHRA and CDR2 YSYEKL. V was clipped by 1 base and J by 6 bases; unmatched bases: 5. The CDR3 is 14 residues long. The CDR3 spells CASSQGTGISEQYF. The CDR3 DNA reads TGCGCCAGCAGCCAAGGGACAGGGATTAGCGAGCAGTACTTC.

This clonotype was counted a few times. V and J are TRBV23-1 and TRBJ2-7, with D possibly matching TRBD2 (5 bases). TRBV23-1 is filed as an ORF, its function uncertain. The V and J ends lost 6 bases and 0 bases respectively, with 9 bases between them. This CDR3 is 13 amino acids long. CDR3 region: CASRRRSSYEQYF. Here the CDR3 DNA reads TGCGCCAGCAGAAGGAGGTCCTCCTACGAGCAGTACTTC.

CDR3 in DNA: TGTGCCAGCAGGCGATTCGGGGCGGCTCTTATCCACAGCACAGATACGCAGTATTTT. It specifies CASRRFGAALIHSTDTQYF. The gene calls are TRBV28 and TRBJ2-3; TRBD1 or TRBD2 may be the D gene (5 bases each). The germline gives CDR1 MDHEN, CDR2 SYDVKM. V lost 6 bases and J 0 bases, leaving 25 bases between the germline ends. The CDR3 loop spans 19 amino acids.

The gene calls are TRBV4-3 and TRBJ2-1, with 9 bases that match TRBD2. CDR1 is LGHNA, CDR2 YSLEER, per germline. The V gene end was trimmed by 0 bases and the J gene end by 4 bases; junction bases not matched to a gene: 4. The CDR3 extends over 16 amino acids. The CDR3 bases are TGCGCCAGCAGCCAAGACCCCCTAGCGGGATACAATGAGCAGTTCTTC. It specifies CASSQDPLAGYNEQFF.

The CDR3 DNA is TGTGCCAGCTCACCTACTACAGGGGGCAACATTCAGTACTTC. Protein: CASSPTTGGNIQYF. The chain has TRBV18 and TRBJ2-4; 9 bases match TRBD1. This CDR3 contains 14 residues. Germline V gene sequence: CDR1 KGHSH, CDR2 LQKENI. The junction had 4 bases not matched to a gene; V was cut back by 3 bases and J by 7 bases.

The rearrangement joins TRBV21-1 to TRBJ2-7; the table assigns TRBD2, which was not confirmed against the DNA. TRBV21-1 is termed a pseudogene. The CDR3 is made up of 15 amino acids. CDR3 loop: CASSNAQRLTHEQYF. The CDR3 DNA reads TGTGCCAGCAGCAACGCCCAGAGACTAACACACGAGCAGTACTTC.

The rearrangement uses TRBV6-2 or TRBV6-3 and TRBJ2-7; a possible D gene is TRBD1 (5 bases). From germline, CDR1 is MNHEY and CDR2 SVGEGT. Trimming cost V 7 bases and J 3 bases, with 10 bases left between them. The CDR3 sequence is 12 residues long. The CDR3 spells CASMKDSYEQYF. In DNA form, the CDR3 reads TGTGCCAGCATGAAAGACAGCTACGAGCAGTACTTC.

This clonotype was counted at least ten times. The V and J genes are TRBV7-9 and TRBJ2-1, with D perhaps matching TRBD2 (6 bases). This CDR3 is built from 16 residues. Trimming removed 2 bases at V and 8 bases at J, with 19 bases between. Germline CDR1 SEHNR, CDR2 FQNEAQ (reference sequence). CDR3 loop: CASSLYTDRDWDEQFF. DNA for the CDR3: TGTGCCAGCAGCTTATATACCGATAGGGACTGGGATGAGCAGTTCTTC.

This clonotype has at least ten counts. J is TRBJ2-2 and V is TRBV4-2, with 10 bases aligning to TRBD1. The junction had 4 bases not matched to a gene; V was cut back by 2 bases and J by 4 bases. The germline V gene has CDR1 LGHNA and CDR2 YNFKEQ. The CDR3 spans 16 residues. The CDR3 is CASSQPGTGVTGELFF. CDR3 DNA sequence: TGTGCCAGCAGCCAACCCGGGACAGGGGTCACCGGGGAGCTGTTTTTT.

This clonotype was found a few times. Its ends do not fully match the called genes, so a read error is possible. The gene calls are TRBV7-7 and TRBJ2-7, with 7 bases fitting TRBD1. The CDR3 loop spans 16 amino acids. The germline CDR1 and CDR2 sequences are SSHAT and FNYEAQ (reference sequence). The CDR3 spells CASSLKTGIFTYEQYF. The CDR3 bases are TGTGCTAGCAGCTTAAAGACAGGGATCTTTACCTACGAGCAGTACTTC.

J is TRBJ1-5 and V is TRBV20-1, with D uncertain. CDR3 length: 16 amino acids. CDR1 is DFQATT and CDR2 is SNEGSKA in the germline V gene (reference sequence). V dropped 0 bases and J dropped 0 bases, with 12 bases sitting between them. Here the CDR3 DNA reads TGCAGTGCTAGAGACCCGGGCGGAGATAGCAATCAGCCCCAGCATTTT. Translated, it gives CSARDPGGDSNQPQHF.

This rearrangement joins TRBV5-1 to TRBJ1-6; weak D call: TRBD1 (5 bases). This CDR3 is 13 amino acids long. Germline values: CDR1 SGHRS, CDR2 YFSETQ. V was cut by 4 bases and J by 8 bases, with 10 bases left in between. CDR3 nucleotides: TGCGCCAGCAGCATAATGACAGATTCACCCCTCCACTTT. Protein: CASSIMTDSPLHF.

There are many counts of this clonotype. The chain couples TRBV4-3 to TRBJ2-3; TRBD1 agrees at 8 bases. The ends lost 0 bases at V and 6 bases at J; junction bases unmatched: 5. This CDR3 has 15 amino acids. CDR1 and CDR2 (germline): LGHNA, YSLEER. CDR3 bases: TGCGCCAGCAGCCAAGACGGACAGGGTGTCGATACGCAGTATTTT. This translates into CASSQDGQGVDTQYF.

This rearrangement joins TRBV27 to TRBJ2-7; D perhaps matches TRBD2 (5 bases). Trimming took off 2 bases at V and 6 bases at J, with 17 bases between the two ends. CDR1 is MNHEY, CDR2 SMNVEV, per germline (reference sequence). The CDR3 is 15 amino acids. CDR3 protein: CASSLISGPTSEQYF. The CDR3 DNA is TGTGCCAGCAGTTTAATCAGCGGACCCACGAGCGAGCAGTACTTC.

This sequence joins TRBV28 and TRBJ2-1; TRBD2 matches at 14 bases. CDR3 length equals 17 residues. Germline trimming cut 5 bases from V and 8 bases from J; bases unmatched to any gene: 11. From germline, CDR1 is MDHEN and CDR2 SYDVKM. The CDR3, as DNA: TGTGCCAGCAGTCCGACTAGCGGGAGGGTCCCGGCGGATGAGCAGTTCTTC. It yields the protein CASSPTSGRVPADEQFF.

This clonotype was detected ten times or more. The gene calls are TRBV6-1 and TRBJ2-1; D is unclear. V shed 6 bases and J shed 7 bases, with 19 bases lying between them. The CDR3 has 15 amino acids. Per the germline V gene, CDR1 is MNHNS and CDR2 is SASEGT. CDR3 bases: TGTGCCAGCAGCCACAGTTTCTTGACTGGGAATGAGCAGTTCTTC. The encoded protein is CASSHSFLTGNEQFF.

In this sample, this clonotype turned up a few times. This chain connects TRBV12-3 or TRBV12-4 to TRBJ2-3; weak D call: TRBD2 (5 bases). Trimming left V 2 bases short and J 0 bases short, with 9 bases between. The CDR3 has 15 residues. In DNA, the CDR3 is TGTGCCAGCAGTTTATTGGGAGCTAGCACAGATACGCAGTATTTT. Translated, it gives CASSLLGASTDTQYF.

This clonotype was picked up many times. The V call is TRBV28, the J call TRBJ2-2; perhaps TRBD2 as D (5 bases). V was trimmed by 2 bases and J by 7 bases, leaving 8 bases between them. CDR1 and CDR2 from the germline V gene are MDHEN and SYDVKM. This CDR3 comprises 13 residues. The CDR3 loop reads CASSLLGVGELFF. The CDR3 DNA sequence: TGTGCCAGCAGTTTACTGGGAGTCGGGGAGCTGTTTTTT.